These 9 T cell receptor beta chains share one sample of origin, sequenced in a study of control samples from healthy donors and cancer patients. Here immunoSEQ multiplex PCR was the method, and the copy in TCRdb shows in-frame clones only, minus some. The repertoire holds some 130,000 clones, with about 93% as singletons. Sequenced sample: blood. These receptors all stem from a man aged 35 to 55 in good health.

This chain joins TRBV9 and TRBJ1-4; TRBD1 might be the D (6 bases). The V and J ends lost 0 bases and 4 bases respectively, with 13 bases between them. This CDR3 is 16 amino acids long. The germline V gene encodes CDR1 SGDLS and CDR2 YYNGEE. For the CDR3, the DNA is TGTGCCAGCAGCGTAGACCCGAGGGGGGGTAATGAAAAACTGTTTTTT. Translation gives CASSVDPRGGNEKLFF. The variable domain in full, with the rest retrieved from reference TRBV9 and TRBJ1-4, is DSGVTQTPKHLITATGQRVTLRCSPRSGDLSVYWYQQSLDQGLQFLIQYYNGEERAKGNILERFSAQQFPDLHSELNLSSLELGDSALYFCASSVDPRGGNEKLFFGSGTQLSVL.

The CDR3 DNA sequence: TGTGCCATCAGTGAGTCGGAGACCCAGTACTTC. It specifies CAISESETQYF. The rearrangement uses TRBV10-3 and TRBJ2-5; D gene unclear. Trimming removed 0 bases from V and 5 bases from J, with 1 base in between. The germline V gene has CDR1 ENHRY and CDR2 SYGVKD. The CDR3 extends over 11 amino acids.

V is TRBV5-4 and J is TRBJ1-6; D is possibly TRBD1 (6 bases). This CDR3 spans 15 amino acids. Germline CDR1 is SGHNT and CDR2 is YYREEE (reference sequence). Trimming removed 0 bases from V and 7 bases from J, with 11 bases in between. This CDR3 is CASSLGGARNSPLHF. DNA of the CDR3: TGTGCCAGCAGCTTGGGGGGGGCCAGAAATTCACCCCTCCACTTT.

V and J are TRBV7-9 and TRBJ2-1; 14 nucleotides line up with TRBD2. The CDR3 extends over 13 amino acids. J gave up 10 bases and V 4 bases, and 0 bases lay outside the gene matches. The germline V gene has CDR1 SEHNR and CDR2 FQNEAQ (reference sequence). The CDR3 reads CASSWTSGGEQFF. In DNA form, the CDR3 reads TGTGCCAGCAGCTGGACTAGCGGGGGGGAGCAGTTCTTC.

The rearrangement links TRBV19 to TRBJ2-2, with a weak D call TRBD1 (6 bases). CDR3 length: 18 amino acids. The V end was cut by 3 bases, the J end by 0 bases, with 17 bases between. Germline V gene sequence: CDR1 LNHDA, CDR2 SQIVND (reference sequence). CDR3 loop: CASSMLQGTVSNTGELFF. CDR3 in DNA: TGTGCCAGTAGTATGCTACAGGGAACAGTTTCGAACACCGGGGAGCTGTTTTTT.

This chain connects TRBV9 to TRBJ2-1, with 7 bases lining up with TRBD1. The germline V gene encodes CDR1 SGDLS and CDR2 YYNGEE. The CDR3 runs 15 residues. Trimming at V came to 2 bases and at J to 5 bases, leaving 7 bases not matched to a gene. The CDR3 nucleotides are TGTGCCAGCAGCGTGTCCGGACAGGACAACAATGAGCAGTTCTTC. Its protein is CASSVSGQDNNEQFF.

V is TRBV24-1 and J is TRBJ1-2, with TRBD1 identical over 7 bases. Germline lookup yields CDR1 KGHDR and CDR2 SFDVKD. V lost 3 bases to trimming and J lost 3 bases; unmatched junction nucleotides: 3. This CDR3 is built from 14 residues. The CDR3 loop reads CATSDGGQHYGYTF. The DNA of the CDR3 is TGTGCCACCAGTGATGGGGGACAGCACTATGGCTACACCTTC.

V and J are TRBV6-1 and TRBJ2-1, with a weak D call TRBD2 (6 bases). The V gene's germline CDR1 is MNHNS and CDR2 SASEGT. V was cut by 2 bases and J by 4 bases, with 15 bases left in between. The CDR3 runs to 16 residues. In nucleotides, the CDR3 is TGTGCCAGCAGTGAATGGGGGGAGGAGGGTTACAATGAGCAGTTCTTC. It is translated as CASSEWGEEGYNEQFF.

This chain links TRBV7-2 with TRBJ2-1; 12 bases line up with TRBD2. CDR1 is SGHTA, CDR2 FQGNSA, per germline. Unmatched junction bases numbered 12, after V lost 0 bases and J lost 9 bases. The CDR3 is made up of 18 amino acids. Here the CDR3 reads CASSLADTASGGASEQFF. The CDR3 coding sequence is TGTGCCAGCAGCTTAGCGGACACGGCTAGCGGGGGGGCATCTGAGCAGTTCTTC.